Detailed here is one TCR beta chain. TCRdb's table, derived via immunoSEQ multiplex PCR, lists solely in-frame clones and lacks some. The table lists approximately 160,000 clones, about 90% of them singletons. This entry is derived from a study of blood T cell repertoires in COVID-19. The CDR3 spans 14 residues. With 3 bases removed from V and 2 bases from J, the gap between germline ends came to 11 bases. CDR1 is MNHEY, CDR2 SMNVEV, per germline (reference sequence). Sequenced sample: PBMCs or T cells enriched from blood (not recorded which). The receptor was isolated from a woman aged 50 to 60 who had recovered from COVID-19. The V and J genes are TRBV27 and TRBJ2-7; possible D gene TRBD2, 5 bases. CDR3 nucleotide sequence: TGTGCCAGCAGTTTTCGAGGGATAACCTACGAGCAGTACTTC. The encoded protein is CASSFRGITYEQYF.